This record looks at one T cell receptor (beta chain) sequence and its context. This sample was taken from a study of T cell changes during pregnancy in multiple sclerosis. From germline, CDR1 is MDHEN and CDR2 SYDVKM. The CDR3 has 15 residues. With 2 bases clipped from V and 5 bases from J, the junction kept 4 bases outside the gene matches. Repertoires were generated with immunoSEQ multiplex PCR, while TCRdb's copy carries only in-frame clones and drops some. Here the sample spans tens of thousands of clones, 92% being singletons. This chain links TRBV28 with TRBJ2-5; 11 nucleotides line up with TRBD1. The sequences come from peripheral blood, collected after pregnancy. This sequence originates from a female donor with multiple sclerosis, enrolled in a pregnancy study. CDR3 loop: CASSLGTGGRETQYF. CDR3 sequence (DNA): TGTGCCAGCAGTTTAGGGACAGGGGGTAGGGAGACCCAGTACTTC.